The following is a T cell receptor (beta chain) sequence with its context. Its antigen is as yet unknown. The data stem from a study of beta chain features in type 1 diabetes. Whole-study results and caveats: TCRB CDR3 length was moderately but significantly reduced in all four CD4+ subsets of Type 1 diabetes patients.

This CDR3 has 14 residues. The germline V gene encodes CDR1 SGDLS and CDR2 YYNGEE. J was trimmed by 5 bases and V by 3 bases; bases with no gene match: 6. Reverse transcription of all isolated RNA meant that expressed TCRB transcripts were sequenced. Sequencing was performed with immunoSEQ multiplex PCR; in TCRdb, only in-frame clones are kept and a portion is missing. The sample has about 280,000 clones, 15% seen once; the top ten hold more than 0.015%. The source of this sequence is a young man with type 1 diabetes. Sequenced input: naive CD4+ T cells from blood. The V and J genes are TRBV9 and TRBJ2-5, with TRBD1 matching over 8 bases. This CDR3 reads CASSGQGKRETQYF. The CDR3 DNA sequence: TGTGCCAGCAGCGGACAGGGGAAGAGGGAGACCCAGTACTTC.